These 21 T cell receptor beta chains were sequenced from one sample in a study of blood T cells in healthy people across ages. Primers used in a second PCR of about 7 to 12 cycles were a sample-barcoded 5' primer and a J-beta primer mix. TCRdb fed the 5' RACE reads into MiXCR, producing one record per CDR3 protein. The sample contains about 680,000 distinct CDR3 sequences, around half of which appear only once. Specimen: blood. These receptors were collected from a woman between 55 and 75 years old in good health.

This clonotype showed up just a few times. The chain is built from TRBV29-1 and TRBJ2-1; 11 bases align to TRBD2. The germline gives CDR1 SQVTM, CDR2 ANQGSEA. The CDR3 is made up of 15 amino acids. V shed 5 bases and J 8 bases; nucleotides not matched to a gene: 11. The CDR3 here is CSVLLAGGPGDEQFF. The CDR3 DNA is TGCAGCGTTCTCTTAGCGGGAGGGCCTGGTGATGAGCAGTTCTTC.

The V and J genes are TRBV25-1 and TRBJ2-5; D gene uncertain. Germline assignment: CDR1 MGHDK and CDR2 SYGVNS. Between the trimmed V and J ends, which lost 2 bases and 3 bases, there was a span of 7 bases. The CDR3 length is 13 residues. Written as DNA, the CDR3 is TGTGCCAGCAGTGAAGTTGGGGAAGAGACCCAGTACTTC. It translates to CASSEVGEETQYF.

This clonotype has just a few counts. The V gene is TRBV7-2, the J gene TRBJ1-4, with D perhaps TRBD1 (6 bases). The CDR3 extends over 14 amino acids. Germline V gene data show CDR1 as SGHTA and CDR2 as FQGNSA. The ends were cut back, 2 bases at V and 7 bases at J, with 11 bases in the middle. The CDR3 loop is CASSLRGGSEKLFF. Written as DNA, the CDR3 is TGTGCCAGCAGCTTAAGGGGGGGCTCTGAAAAACTGTTTTTT.

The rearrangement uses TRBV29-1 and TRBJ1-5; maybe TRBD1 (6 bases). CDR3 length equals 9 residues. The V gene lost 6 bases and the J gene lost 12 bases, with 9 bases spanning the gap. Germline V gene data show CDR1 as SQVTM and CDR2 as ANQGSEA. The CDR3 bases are TGCAGCGTCAGGGGTTACCAGCATTTT. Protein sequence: CSVRGYQHF.

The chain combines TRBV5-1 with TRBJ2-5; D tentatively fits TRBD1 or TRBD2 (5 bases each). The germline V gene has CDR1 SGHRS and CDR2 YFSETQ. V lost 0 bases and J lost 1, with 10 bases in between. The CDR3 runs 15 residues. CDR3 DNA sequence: TGCGCCAGCAGCTTGGTCCCGGGGACCCAAGAGACCCAGTACTTC. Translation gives CASSLVPGTQETQYF.

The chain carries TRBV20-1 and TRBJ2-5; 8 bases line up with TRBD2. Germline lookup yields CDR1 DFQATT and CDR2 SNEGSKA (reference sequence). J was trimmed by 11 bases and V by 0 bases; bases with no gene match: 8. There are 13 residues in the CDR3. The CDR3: CSARDPSGYEQYF. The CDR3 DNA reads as TGCAGTGCTAGAGATCCTAGCGGGTATGAGCAGTACTTC.

The CDR3 here is CASRVDADYEQYF. DNA for the CDR3: TGTGCCAGCAGAGTAGACGCCGACTACGAGCAGTACTTC. This rearrangement joins TRBV12-3 or TRBV12-4 to TRBJ2-5, with unresolved D. The DNA end is a closer match to TRBJ2-7, so the J assignment may be wrong. This CDR3 spans 13 amino acids.

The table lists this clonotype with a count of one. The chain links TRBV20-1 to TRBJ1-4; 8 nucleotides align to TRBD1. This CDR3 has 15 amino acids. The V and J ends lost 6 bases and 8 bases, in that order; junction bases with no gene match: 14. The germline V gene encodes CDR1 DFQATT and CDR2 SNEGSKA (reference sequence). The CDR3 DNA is TGCAGTGCGTCGGGACAGGATTCTTTTCGCGAAAAACTGTTTTTT. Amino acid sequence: CSASGQDSFREKLFF.

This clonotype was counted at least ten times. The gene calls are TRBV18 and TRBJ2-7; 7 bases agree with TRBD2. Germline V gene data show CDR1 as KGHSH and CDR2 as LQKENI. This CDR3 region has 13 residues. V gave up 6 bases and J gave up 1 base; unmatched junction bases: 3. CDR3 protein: CASSHGGSYEQYF. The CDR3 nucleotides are TGTGCCAGCTCCCACGGGGGGTCCTACGAGCAGTACTTC.

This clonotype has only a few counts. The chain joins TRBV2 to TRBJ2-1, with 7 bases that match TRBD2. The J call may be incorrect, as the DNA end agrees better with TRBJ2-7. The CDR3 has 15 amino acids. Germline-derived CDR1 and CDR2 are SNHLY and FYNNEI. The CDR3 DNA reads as TGTGCCAGCACCCCAGGACTAGTCTCCTACAATGAGCAGTACTTC. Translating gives CASTPGLVSYNEQYF.

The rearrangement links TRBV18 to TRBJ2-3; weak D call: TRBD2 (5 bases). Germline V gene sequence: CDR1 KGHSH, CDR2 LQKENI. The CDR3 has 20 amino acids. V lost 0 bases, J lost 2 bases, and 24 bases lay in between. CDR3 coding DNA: TGTGCCAGCTCACCACCGCGGGCAGGATGGAGATCCGTGTCCACAGATACGCAGTATTTT. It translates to CASSPPRAGWRSVSTDTQYF.

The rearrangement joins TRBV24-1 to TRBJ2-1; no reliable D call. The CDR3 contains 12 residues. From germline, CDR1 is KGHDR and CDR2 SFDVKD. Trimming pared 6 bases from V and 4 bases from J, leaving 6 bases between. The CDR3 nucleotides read TGTGCCACCAGTCACATTTACAATGAGCAGTTCTTC. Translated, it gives CATSHIYNEQFF.

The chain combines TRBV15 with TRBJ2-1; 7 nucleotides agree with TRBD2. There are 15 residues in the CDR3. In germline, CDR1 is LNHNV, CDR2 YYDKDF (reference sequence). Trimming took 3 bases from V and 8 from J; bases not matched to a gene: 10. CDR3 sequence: CATSSLLSGEDEQFF. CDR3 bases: TGTGCCACCAGCAGTCTACTAAGCGGGGAGGATGAGCAGTTCTTC.

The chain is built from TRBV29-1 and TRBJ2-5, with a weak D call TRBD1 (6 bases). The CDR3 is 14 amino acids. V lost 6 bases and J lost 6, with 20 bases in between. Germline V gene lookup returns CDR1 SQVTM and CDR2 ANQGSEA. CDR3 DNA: TGCAGCGTGGGTTTACAGGGAACGGTAAAGACCCAGTACTTC. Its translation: CSVGLQGTVKTQYF.

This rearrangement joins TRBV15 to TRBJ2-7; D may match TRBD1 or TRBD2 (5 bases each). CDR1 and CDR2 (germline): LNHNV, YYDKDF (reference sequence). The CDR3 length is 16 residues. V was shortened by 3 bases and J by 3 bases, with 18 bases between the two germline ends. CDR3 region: CATSSYLSGGLYEQYF. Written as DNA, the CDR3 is TGTGCCACCAGCAGCTATTTGAGTGGGGGTCTCTACGAGCAGTACTTC.

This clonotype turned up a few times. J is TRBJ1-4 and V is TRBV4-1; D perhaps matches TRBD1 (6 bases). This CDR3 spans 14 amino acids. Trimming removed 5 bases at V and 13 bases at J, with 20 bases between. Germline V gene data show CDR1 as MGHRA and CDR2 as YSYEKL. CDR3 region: CASSSGQRAYGLFF. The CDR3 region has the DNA TGCGCCAGCAGCTCTGGACAGAGGGCTTATGGACTGTTTTTT.

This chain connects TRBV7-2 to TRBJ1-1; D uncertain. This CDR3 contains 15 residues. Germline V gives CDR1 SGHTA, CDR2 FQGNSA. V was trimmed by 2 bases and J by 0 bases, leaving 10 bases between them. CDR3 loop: CASSLNARLNTEAFF. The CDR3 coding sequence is TGTGCCAGCAGCTTAAATGCCAGGCTGAACACTGAAGCTTTCTTT.

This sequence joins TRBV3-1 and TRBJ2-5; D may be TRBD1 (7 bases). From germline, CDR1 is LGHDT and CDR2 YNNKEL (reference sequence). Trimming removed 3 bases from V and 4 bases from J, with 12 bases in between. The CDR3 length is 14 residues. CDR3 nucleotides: TGTGCCAGCAGCCACGGAGGGGGCGCAGAGACCCAGTACTTC. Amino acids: CASSHGGGAETQYF.

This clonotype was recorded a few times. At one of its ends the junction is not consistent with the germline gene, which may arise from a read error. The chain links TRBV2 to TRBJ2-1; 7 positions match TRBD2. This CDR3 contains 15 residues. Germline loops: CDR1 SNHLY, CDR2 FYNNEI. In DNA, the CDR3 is TGCGCCAGCAGCGGTGGCGGGAGCTCCTACAATGAGCAGTTCTTC. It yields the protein CASSGGGSSYNEQFF.

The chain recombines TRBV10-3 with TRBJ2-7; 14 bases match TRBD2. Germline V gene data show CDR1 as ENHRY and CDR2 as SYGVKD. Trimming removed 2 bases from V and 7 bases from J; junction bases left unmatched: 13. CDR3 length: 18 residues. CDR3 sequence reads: CAISEGLAGGAQNNEQYF. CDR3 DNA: TGTGCCATCAGTGAGGGACTAGCGGGGGGAGCGCAAAACAATGAGCAGTACTTC.

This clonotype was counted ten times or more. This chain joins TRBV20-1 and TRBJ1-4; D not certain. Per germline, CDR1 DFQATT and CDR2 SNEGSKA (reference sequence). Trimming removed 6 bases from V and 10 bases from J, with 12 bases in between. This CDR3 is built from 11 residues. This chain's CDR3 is CSAFETSKLFF. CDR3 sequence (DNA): TGCAGTGCCTTTGAAACGTCAAAACTGTTTTTT.